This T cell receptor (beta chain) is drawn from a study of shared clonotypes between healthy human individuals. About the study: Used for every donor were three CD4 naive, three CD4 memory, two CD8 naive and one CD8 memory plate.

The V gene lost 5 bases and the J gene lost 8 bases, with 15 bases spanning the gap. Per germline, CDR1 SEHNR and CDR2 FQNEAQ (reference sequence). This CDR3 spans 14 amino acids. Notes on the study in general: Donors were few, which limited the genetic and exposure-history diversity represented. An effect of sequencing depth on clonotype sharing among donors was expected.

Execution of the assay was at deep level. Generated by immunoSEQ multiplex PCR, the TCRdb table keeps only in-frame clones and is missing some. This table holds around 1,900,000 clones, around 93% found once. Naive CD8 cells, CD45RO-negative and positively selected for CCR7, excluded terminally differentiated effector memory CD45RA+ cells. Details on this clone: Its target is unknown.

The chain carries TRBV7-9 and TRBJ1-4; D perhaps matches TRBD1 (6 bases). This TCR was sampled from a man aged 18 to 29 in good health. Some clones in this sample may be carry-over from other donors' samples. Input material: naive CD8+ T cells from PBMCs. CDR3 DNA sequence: TGTGCCAGCAGCCAGACAGGAAATTGGGAAAAACTGTTTTTT. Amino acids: CASSQTGNWEKLFF.